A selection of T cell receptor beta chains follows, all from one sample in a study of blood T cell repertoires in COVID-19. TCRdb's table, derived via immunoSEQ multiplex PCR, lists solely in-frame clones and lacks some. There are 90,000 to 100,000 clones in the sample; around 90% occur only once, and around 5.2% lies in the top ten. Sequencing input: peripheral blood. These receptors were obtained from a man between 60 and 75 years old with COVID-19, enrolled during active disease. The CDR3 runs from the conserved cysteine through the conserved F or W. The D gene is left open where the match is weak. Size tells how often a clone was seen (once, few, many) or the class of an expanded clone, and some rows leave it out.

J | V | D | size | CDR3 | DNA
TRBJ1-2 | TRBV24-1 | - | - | CATSDSSGDGYTF | TGTGCCACCAGTGATTCTTCGGGGGATGGCTACACCTTC
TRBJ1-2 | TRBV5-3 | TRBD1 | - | CARSLETGPGYTF | TGTGCCAGAAGTTTAGAGACAGGGCCAGGCTACACCTTC
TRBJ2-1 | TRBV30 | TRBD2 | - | CARREIAGGPEQFF | TGTGCCCGGAGAGAAATAGCGGGAGGCCCTGAGCAGTTCTTC
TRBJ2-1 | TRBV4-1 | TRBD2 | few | CASSQGLAGENEQFF | TGCGCCAGCAGCCAAGGACTAGCGGGGGAGAATGAGCAGTTCTTC
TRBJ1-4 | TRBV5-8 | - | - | CASSLGQEAEKLFF | TGTGCCAGCAGCTTGGGACAGGAGGCTGAAAAACTGTTTTTT
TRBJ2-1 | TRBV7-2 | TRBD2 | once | CASSPSGRIYNEQFF | TGTGCCAGCAGCCCCAGCGGGAGGATCTACAATGAGCAGTTCTTC
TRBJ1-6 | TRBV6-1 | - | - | CASSEGRRGGTYNSPLHF | TGTGCCAGCAGTGAAGGAAGGAGAGGCGGGACCTATAATTCACCCCTCCACTTT
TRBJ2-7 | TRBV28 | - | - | CASSPPEREQYF | TGTGCCAGCAGTCCACCGGAGAGGGAGCAGTACTTC
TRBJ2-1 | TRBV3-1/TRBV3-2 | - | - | CASSPWESKKQFF | TGTGCCAGCAGCCCCTGGGAGTCGAAGAAGCAGTTCTTC
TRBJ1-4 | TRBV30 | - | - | CAWSVLQGGEKLFF | TGTGCCTGGAGTGTACTTCAGGGAGGAGAAAAACTGTTTTTT
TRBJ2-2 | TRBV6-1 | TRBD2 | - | CASSEVGAGEYGELFF | TGTGCCAGCAGTGAAGTTGGAGCGGGAGAGTACGGGGAGCTGTTTTTT
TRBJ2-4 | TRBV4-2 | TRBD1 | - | CASSQGDSRKNIQYF | TGTGCCAGCAGCCAAGGGGACAGTCGCAAAAACATTCAGTACTTC
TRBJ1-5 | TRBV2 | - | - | CASSEWAEKNQPQHF | TGTGCCAGCAGTGAATGGGCAGAGAAGAATCAGCCCCAGCATTTT
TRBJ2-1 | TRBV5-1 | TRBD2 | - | CASGGRDNEQFF | TGCGCCAGCGGCGGGAGGGACAATGAGCAGTTCTTC
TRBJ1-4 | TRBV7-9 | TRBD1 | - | CASSPGTGEKLFF | TGTGCCAGCAGCCCAGGGACAGGGGAAAAACTGTTTTTT
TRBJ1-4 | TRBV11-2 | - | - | CASSSYRGEKLFF | TGTGCCAGCAGCTCGTACCGGGGTGAAAAACTGTTTTTT
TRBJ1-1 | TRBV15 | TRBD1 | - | CATSRGSTGLNTEAFF | TGTGCCACCAGCAGAGGCTCGACAGGGCTGAACACTGAAGCTTTCTTT
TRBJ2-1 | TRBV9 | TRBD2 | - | CASSVGLAGEEQFF | TGTGCCAGCAGCGTAGGATTAGCGGGAGAGGAGCAGTTCTTC
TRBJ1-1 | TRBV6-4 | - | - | CASSVGSFDTEAFF | TGTGCCAGCAGTGTCGGGTCATTTGACACTGAAGCTTTCTTT
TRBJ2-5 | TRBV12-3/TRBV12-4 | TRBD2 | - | CASSRLAEETQYF | TGTGCCAGCAGTCGACTAGCGGAAGAGACCCAGTACTTC
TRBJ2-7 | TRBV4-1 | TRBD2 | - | CASSQDGRGGRNEQYF | TGCGCCAGCAGCCAAGATGGGCGGGGAGGGAGGAACGAGCAGTACTTC
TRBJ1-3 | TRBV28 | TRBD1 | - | CASREQTGDGNTIYF | TGTGCCAGCAGAGAGCAGACAGGGGATGGAAACACCATATATTTT
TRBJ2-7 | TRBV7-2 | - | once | CASSSPSPGHNYEQYF | TGTGCCAGCAGCTCCCCCTCTCCGGGACATAACTACGAGCAGTACTTC
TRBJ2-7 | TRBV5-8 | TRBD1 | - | CASIHRGSYEQYF | TGTGCCAGCATCCACAGGGGGTCCTACGAGCAGTACTTC
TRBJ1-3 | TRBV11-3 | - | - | CASSLVSGRGNTIYF | TGTGCCAGCAGCTTAGTCTCAGGGCGCGGAAACACCATATATTTT
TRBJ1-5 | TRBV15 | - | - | CATSRDLENRARGGNQPQHF | TGTGCCACCAGCAGAGATCTCGAGAACAGGGCCCGGGGTGGCAATCAGCCCCAGCATTTT
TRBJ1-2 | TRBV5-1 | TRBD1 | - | CASSSTGGYGYTF | TGCGCCAGCAGCTCGACAGGGGGGTATGGCTACACCTTC
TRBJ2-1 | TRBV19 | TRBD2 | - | CASSSSGSSYNEQFF | TGTGCCAGTAGTTCTAGCGGTAGCTCCTACAATGAGCAGTTCTTC
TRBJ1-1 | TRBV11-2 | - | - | CASRSGNTNTEAFF | TGTGCCAGCAGGAGCGGTAATACAAACACTGAAGCTTTCTTT
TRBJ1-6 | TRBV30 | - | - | CAWSVARAPSPLHF | TGTGCCTGGAGTGTAGCGAGGGCGCCGTCACCCCTCCACTTT
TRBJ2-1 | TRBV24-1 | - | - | CATSGRGGSNEQFF | TGTGCCACCAGTGGTCGAGGTGGCAGCAATGAGCAGTTCTTC
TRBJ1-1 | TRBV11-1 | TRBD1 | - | CASSLGRQGAAFF | TGTGCCAGCAGCTTGGGCAGACAGGGGGCAGCTTTCTTT
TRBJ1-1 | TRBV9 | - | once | CASSVGYLSHTEAFF | TGTGCCAGCAGCGTAGGGTACCTAAGCCACACTGAAGCTTTCTTT
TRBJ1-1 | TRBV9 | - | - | CASSVGQVGVAAFF | TGTGCCAGCAGCGTAGGACAGGTCGGGGTCGCGGCTTTCTTT
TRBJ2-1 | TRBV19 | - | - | CASSKGGGIIPGEQFF | TGTGCCAGTAGTAAGGGCGGCGGGATAATCCCTGGGGAGCAGTTCTTC
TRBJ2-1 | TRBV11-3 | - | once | CASSSPTGSSYNEQFF | TGTGCCAGCAGCTCCCCGACGGGAAGCTCCTACAATGAGCAGTTCTTC
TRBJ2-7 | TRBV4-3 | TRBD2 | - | CASSQEASGSFYEQYF | TGCGCCAGCAGCCAAGAAGCTAGCGGGAGTTTCTACGAGCAGTACTTC
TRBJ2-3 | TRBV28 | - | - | CASSLYGYTQYF | TGTGCCAGCAGTTTATATGGCTATACGCAGTATTTT
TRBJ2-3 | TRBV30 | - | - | CAWSVRGRGGTQYF | TGTGCCTGGAGTGTACGTGGGAGAGGGGGTACGCAGTATTTT
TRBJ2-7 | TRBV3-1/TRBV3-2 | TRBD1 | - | CASSPLTGTKEQYF | TGTGCCAGCAGCCCCCTGACAGGGACAAAGGAGCAGTACTTC
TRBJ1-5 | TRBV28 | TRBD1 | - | CASRSQGRGHQPQHF | TGTGCCAGCAGATCACAGGGAAGGGGGCATCAGCCCCAGCATTTT
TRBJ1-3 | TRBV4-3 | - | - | CASSRSYREKNTIYF | TGCGCCAGCAGCCGAAGTTACAGGGAGAAAAACACCATATATTTT
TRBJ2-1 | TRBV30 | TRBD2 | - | CAWSVGGEYNEQFF | TGTGCCTGGAGTGTGGGGGGGGAGTACAATGAGCAGTTCTTC
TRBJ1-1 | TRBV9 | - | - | CASSERGNTEAFF | TGTGCCAGCAGCGAAAGGGGGAACACTGAAGCTTTCTTT
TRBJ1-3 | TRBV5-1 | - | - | CASSENGHTSGNTIYF | TGCGCCAGCAGCGAGAACGGACATACCTCTGGAAACACCATATATTTT
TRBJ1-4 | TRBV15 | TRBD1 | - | CATSRAYRGAEKLFF | TGTGCCACCAGCAGAGCTTACAGGGGTGCTGAAAAACTGTTTTTT
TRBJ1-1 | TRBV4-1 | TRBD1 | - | CASSQHRDRAAGAFF | TGCGCCAGCAGCCAGCACCGGGACAGGGCCGCCGGAGCTTTCTTT
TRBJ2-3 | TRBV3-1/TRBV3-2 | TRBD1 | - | CASSQAAGGRDTQYF | TGTGCCAGCAGCCAAGCCGCAGGGGGCAGGGATACGCAGTATTTT
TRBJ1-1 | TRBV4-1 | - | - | CASSPTKNTEAFF | TGCGCCAGCAGCCCGACAAAGAACACTGAAGCTTTCTTT
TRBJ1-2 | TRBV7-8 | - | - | CASSSPGGNYGYTF | TGTGCCAGCAGCTCCCCGGGGGGAAACTATGGCTACACCTTC
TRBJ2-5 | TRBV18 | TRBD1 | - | CASSVTGALEKTQYF | TGTGCCAGCTCAGTCACAGGGGCTCTTGAGAAGACCCAGTACTTC
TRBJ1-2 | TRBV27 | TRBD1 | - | CASSSSDREGYTF | TGTGCCAGCAGTTCCTCGGACAGGGAGGGCTACACCTTC
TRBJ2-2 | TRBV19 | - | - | CASSPLRVNTGELFF | TGTGCCAGTAGTCCCTTGAGGGTGAACACCGGGGAGCTGTTTTTT
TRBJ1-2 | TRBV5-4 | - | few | CASSLGAREGYTF | TGTGCCAGCAGCTTGGGGGCTCGGGAGGGCTACACCTTC
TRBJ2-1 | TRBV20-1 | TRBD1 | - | CSASKGAENEQFF | TGCAGTGCTAGTAAGGGGGCGGAGAATGAGCAGTTCTTC
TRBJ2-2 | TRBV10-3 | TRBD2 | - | CAISPGLGAGELFF | TGTGCCATCAGCCCGGGACTAGGGGCCGGGGAGCTGTTTTTT
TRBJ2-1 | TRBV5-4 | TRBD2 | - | CASSPLGGYNEQFF | TGTGCCAGCAGCCCCCTGGGGGGGTACAATGAGCAGTTCTTC
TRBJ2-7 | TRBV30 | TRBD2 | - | CAWRPGTKLEQYF | TGTGCCTGGAGGCCCGGGACTAAGCTCGAGCAGTACTTC
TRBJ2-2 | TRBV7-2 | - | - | CASKPSVNTGELFF | TGTGCCAGCAAGCCCTCGGTGAACACCGGGGAGCTGTTTTTT